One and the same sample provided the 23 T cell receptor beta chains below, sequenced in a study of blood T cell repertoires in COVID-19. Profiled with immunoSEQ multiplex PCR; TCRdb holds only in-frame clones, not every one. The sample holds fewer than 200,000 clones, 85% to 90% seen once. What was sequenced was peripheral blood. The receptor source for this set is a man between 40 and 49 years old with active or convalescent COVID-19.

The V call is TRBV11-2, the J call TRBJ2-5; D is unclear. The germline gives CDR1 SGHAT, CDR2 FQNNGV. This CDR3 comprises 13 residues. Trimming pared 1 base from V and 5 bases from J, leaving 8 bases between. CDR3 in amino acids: CASSLAGWETQYF. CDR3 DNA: TGTGCCAGCAGCTTAGCCGGTTGGGAGACCCAGTACTTC.

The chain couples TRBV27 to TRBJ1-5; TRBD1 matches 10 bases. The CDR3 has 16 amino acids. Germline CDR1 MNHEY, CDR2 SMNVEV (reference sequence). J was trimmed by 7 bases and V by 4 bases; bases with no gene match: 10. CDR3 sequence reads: CASSSVGQGLGQPQHF. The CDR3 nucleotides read TGTGCCAGCAGTTCGGTGGGACAGGGGTTAGGGCAGCCCCAGCATTTT.

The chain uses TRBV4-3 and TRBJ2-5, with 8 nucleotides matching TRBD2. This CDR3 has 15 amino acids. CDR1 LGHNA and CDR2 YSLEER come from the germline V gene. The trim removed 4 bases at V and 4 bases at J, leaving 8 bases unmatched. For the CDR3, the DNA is TGCGCCAGCAGCCCCCAATGGGCGGGGGGAGAGACCCAGTACTTC. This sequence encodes CASSPQWAGGETQYF.

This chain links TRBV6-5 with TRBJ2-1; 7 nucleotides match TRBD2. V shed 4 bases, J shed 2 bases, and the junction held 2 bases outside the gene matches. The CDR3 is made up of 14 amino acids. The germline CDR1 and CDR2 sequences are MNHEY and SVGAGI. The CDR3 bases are TGTGCCAGCAGTTCGAGCGGGACCTACAATGAGCAGTTCTTC. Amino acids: CASSSSGTYNEQFF.

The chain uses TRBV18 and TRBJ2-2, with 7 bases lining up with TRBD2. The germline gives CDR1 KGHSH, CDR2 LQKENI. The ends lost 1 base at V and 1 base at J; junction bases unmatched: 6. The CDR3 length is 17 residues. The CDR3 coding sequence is TGTGCCAGCTCACCACAGCAGACGGGAGGGAACACCGGGGAGCTGTTTTTT. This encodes CASSPQQTGGNTGELFF.

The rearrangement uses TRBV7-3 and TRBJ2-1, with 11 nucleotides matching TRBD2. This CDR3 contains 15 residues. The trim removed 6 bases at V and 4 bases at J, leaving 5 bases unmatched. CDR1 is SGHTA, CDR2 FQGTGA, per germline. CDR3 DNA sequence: TGTGCCAGCAGGCCGACTAGCGGGGCGTACAATGAGCAGTTCTTC. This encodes CASRPTSGAYNEQFF.

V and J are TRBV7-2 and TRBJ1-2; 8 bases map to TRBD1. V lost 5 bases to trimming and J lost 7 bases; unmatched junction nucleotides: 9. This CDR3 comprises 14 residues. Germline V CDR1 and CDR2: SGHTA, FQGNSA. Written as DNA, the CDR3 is TGTGCCAGCAGCGGTGCAGGGGGCGCCAGTGGCTACACCTTC. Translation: CASSGAGGASGYTF.

CDR3: CASSYSLGQGHGYTF. The CDR3 bases are TGTGCCAGCAGTTACTCCCTTGGTCAGGGTCATGGCTACACCTTC. The chain has TRBV6-5 and TRBJ1-2; the D gene is possibly TRBD1 (5 bases). The CDR3 is 15 amino acids. V was clipped by 0 bases and J by 6 bases, with 14 bases between them. The germline CDR1 and CDR2 sequences are MNHEY and SVGAGI.

The CDR3 nucleotides read TGTGCCAGCAGCTTAAGGGCCGGGACAGGGGGCACAGATACGCAGTATTTT. Its protein product is CASSLRAGTGGTDTQYF. The chain combines TRBV7-6 with TRBJ2-3; 10 nucleotides line up with TRBD1. Unmatched junction bases numbered 6, after V lost 2 bases and J lost 1 base. The CDR3 spans 17 residues. Germline CDR1 is SGHVS and CDR2 is FNYEAQ. The variable domain in full, with the rest retrieved from reference TRBV7-6 and TRBJ2-3, is GAGVSQSPRYKVTKRGQDVALRCDPISGHVSLYWYRQALGQGPEFLTYFNYEAQQDKSGLPNDRFSAERPEGSISTLTIQRTEQRDSAMYRCASSLRAGTGGTDTQYFGPGTRLTVL.

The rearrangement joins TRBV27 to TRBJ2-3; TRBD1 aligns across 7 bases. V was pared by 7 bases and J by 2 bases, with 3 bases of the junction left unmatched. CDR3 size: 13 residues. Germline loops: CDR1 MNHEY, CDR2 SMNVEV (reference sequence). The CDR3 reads CASTQGFTDTQYF. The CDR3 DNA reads TGTGCCAGCACACAGGGGTTCACAGATACGCAGTATTTT.

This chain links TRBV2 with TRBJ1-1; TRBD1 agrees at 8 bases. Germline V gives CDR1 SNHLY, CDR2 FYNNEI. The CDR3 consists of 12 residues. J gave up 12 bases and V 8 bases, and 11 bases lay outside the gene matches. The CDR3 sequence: CASGTGQMLSFF. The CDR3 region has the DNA TGTGCCAGCGGGACAGGCCAAATGTTGTCTTTCTTT. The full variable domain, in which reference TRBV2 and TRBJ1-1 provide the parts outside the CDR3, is EPEVTQTPSHQVTQMGQEVILRCVPISNHLYFYWYRQILGQKVEFLVSFYNNEISEKSEIFDDQFSVERPDGSNFTLKIRSTKLEDSAMYFCASGTGQMLSFFGQGTRLTVV.

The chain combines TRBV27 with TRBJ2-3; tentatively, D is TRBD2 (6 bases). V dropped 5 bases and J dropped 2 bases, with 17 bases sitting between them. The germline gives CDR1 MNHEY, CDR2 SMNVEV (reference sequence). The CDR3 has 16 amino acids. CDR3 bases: TGTGCCAGCAGTCCTGGTAGTAGCGGAGTCACAGATACGCAGTATTTT. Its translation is CASSPGSSGVTDTQYF.

The CDR3 loop is CASSFLGGDTEAFF. In DNA, the CDR3 is TGTGCCAGCAGCTTTTTAGGAGGGGACACTGAAGCTTTCTTT. The chain combines TRBV5-4 with TRBJ1-1; D is perhaps TRBD1 (5 bases). This CDR3 has 14 residues. V was pared by 2 bases and J by 3 bases, with 11 bases between. The V gene's germline CDR1 is SGHNT and CDR2 YYREEE (reference sequence).

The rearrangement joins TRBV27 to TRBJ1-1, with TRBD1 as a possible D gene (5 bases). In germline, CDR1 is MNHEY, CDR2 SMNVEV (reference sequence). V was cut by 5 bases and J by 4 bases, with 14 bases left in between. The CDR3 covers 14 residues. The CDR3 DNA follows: TGTGCCAGCAGTCCAGGGTTAAGAAGCACTGAAGCTTTCTTT. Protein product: CASSPGLRSTEAFF.

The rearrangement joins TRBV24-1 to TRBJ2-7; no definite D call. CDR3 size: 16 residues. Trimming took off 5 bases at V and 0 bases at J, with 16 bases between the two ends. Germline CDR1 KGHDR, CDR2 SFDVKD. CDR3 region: CATSGPRWLGSYEQYF. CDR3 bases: TGTGCCACCAGTGGACCGCGGTGGCTCGGCTCCTACGAGCAGTACTTC.

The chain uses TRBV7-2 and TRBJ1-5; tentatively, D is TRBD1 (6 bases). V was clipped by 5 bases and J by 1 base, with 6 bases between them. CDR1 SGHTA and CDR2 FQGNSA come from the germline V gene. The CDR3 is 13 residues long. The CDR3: CASSQGSNQPQHF. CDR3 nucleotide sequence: TGTGCCAGCAGCCAGGGGAGCAATCAGCCCCAGCATTTT.

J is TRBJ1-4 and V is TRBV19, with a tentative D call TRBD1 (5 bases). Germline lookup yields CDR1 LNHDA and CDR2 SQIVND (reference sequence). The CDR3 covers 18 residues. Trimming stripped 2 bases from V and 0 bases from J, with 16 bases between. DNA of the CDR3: TGTGCCAGTAGTATAACTCGGGGGGATGAGGCAACTAATGAAAAACTGTTTTTT. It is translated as CASSITRGDEATNEKLFF.

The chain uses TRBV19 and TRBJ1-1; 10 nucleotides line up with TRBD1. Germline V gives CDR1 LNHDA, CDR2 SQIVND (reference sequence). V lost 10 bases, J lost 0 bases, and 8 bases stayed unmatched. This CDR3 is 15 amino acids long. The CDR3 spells CATTAGQGMNTEAFF. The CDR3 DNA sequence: TGTGCCACCACGGCGGGACAGGGGATGAACACTGAAGCTTTCTTT.

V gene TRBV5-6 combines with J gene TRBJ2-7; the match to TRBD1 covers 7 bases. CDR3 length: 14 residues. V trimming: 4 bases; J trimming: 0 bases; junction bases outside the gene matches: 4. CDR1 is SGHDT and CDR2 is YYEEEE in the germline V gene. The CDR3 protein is CASSATGISYEQYF. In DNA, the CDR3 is TGTGCCAGCAGCGCGACAGGGATCTCCTACGAGCAGTACTTC.

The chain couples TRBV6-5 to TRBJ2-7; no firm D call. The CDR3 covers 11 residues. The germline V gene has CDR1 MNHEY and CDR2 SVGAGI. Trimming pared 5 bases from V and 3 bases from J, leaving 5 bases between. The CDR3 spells CASSHNYEQYF. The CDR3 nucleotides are TGTGCCAGCAGTCACAACTACGAGCAGTACTTC.

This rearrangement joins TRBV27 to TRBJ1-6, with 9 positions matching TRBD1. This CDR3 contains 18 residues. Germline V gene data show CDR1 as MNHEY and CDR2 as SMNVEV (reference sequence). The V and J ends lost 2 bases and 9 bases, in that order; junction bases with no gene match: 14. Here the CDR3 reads CASSLPQNRGRLGSPLHF. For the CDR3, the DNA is TGTGCCAGCAGTTTACCCCAGAACAGGGGGCGTCTTGGTTCACCCCTCCACTTT.

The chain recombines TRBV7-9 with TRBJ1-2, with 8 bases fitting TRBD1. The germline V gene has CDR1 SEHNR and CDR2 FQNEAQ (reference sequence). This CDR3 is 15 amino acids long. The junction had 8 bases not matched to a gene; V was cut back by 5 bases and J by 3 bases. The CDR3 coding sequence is TGTGCCAGCAGCCTGGTGACAGGGGTGGACTATGGCTACACCTTC. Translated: CASSLVTGVDYGYTF.

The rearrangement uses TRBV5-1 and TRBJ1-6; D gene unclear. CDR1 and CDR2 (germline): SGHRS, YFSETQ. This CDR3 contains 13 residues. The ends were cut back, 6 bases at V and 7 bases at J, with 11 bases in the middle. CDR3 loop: CASTPLPNSPLHF. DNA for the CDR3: TGCGCCAGCACTCCCCTCCCGAATTCACCCCTCCACTTT.